Below, 9 T cell receptor beta chains from the same sample are listed, as sequenced in a study of post-analysis software for immune sequencing data. Study-wide results and caveats: Compared with controls, patients had more of 4 or 5 TRBV segments, including TRBV5-6, TRBV5-1 and TRBV20-1.

TCR beta cDNA libraries included unique molecular identifiers. MiXCR was run by TCRdb on the PCR reads, yielding one entry per CDR3 protein. This table has over 250,000 distinct CDR3 sequences, 30% to 45% appearing once. The antigens of these receptors remain unknown. Sequencing input: blood. These receptors were collected from a girl between 10 and 17 years old with multiple sclerosis.

The J gene is TRBJ2-3, the V gene TRBV20-1, with D possibly TRBD1 on 6 matching bases. Germline CDR1 and CDR2: DFQATT and SNEGSKA (reference sequence). V was cut by 5 bases and J by 4 bases, with 10 bases left in between. CDR3 length: 12 residues. The CDR3 DNA sequence: TGCAGTGCTTCCTCAGGGGCAGATACGCAGTATTTT. Residues: CSASSGADTQYF.

This clonotype has just one count. The chain employs TRBV11-2 and TRBJ1-2, with 11 bases aligning to TRBD1. The CDR3 spans 16 residues. CDR1 is SGHAT and CDR2 is FQNNGV in the germline V gene. V trimming: 4 bases; J trimming: 5 bases; junction bases outside the gene matches: 9. CDR3 sequence reads: CASSSPDRGRGYGYTF. The CDR3 coding sequence is TGTGCCAGCAGCTCCCCGGACAGGGGGCGAGGGTATGGCTACACCTTC.

This clonotype was observed at least ten times. The chain has TRBV12-3 or TRBV12-4 and TRBJ1-4; D is undetermined. This CDR3 is built from 12 residues. Trimming pared 2 bases from V and 4 bases from J, leaving 2 bases between. CDR3 sequence reads: CASSLSNEKLFF. The CDR3 coding sequence is TGTGCCAGCAGTTTAAGTAATGAAAAACTGTTTTTT.

This clonotype came up a few times. The V call is TRBV7-9, the J call TRBJ2-1, with D perhaps matching TRBD2 (5 bases). There are 13 residues in the CDR3. Trimming removed 5 bases at V and 8 bases at J, with 13 bases between. In germline, CDR1 is SEHNR, CDR2 FQNEAQ (reference sequence). Written as DNA, the CDR3 is TGTGCCAGCAGCGCCCCTAGCCCCCATGAGCAGTTCTTC. Translated, it gives CASSAPSPHEQFF.

The table lists this clonotype with a few counts. The chain has TRBV13 and TRBJ2-5; D is uncertain. V was clipped by 1 base and J by 2 bases, with 8 bases between them. The CDR3 has 14 residues. Germline CDR1 PRHDT, CDR2 FYEKMQ (reference sequence). The CDR3 here is CASSLEGSQETQYF. The CDR3 nucleotides read TGTGCCAGCAGCTTAGAAGGCTCACAAGAGACCCAGTACTTC.

The sample holds many counts of this clonotype. J is TRBJ1-2 and V is TRBV5-1, with TRBD1 matching over 8 bases. J was trimmed by 2 bases and V by 3 bases; bases with no gene match: 3. Per germline, CDR1 SGHRS and CDR2 YFSETQ. The CDR3 spans 14 residues. CDR3 in amino acids: CASSWGQANYGYTF. The CDR3 DNA reads TGCGCCAGCAGCTGGGGACAGGCAAACTATGGCTACACCTTC. The full variable domain, in which reference TRBV5-1 and TRBJ1-2 provide the parts outside the CDR3, is KAGVTQTPRYLIKTRGQQVTLSCSPISGHRSVSWYQQTPGQGLQFLFEYFSETQRNKGNFPGRFSGRQFSNSRSEMNVSTLELGDSALYLCASSWGQANYGYTFGSGTRLTVV.

This clonotype was detected a few times. V is TRBV11-2 and J is TRBJ2-2; D call uncertain. This CDR3 has 15 residues. Germline CDR1 and CDR2: SGHAT and FQNNGV. Trimming took 7 bases from V and 1 from J, leaving 13 bases between them. The CDR3 reads CASTPGQLNTGELFF. Here the CDR3 DNA reads TGTGCCAGCACCCCCGGGCAGTTGAACACCGGGGAGCTGTTTTTT.

This clonotype was counted many times. The chain couples TRBV12-3 or TRBV12-4 to TRBJ1-2, with TRBD1 identical over 7 bases. Trimming at V came to 6 bases and at J to 4 bases, leaving 5 bases not matched to a gene. This CDR3 has 13 amino acids. The CDR3 coding sequence is TGTGCCAGCAGCCCTGGACAGGCCTATGGCTACACCTTC. Translating gives CASSPGQAYGYTF.

The table lists this clonotype with a few counts. The genes are TRBV6-4 and TRBJ1-1; 11 nucleotides match TRBD1. The CDR3 runs to 14 residues. Trimming at V came to 6 bases and at J to 4 bases, leaving 4 bases not matched to a gene. Looked up from germline, CDR1 is MRHNA and CDR2 is SNTAGT. CDR3 residues: CASRDGTGGTEAFF. Written as DNA, the CDR3 is TGTGCCAGCAGGGACGGGACAGGGGGCACTGAAGCTTTCTTT.